The 20 T cell receptor beta chains below were found in one sample sequenced in a study of OX40 agonist ivuxolimab in advanced cancers. Sequenced by immunoSEQ multiplex PCR; TCRdb stores in-frame clones only, minus some. The table lists almost 80,000 clones, under 90% of them singletons. This specimen consisted of CD4+ or CD8+ T cells sorted from blood, obtained in a trial of the OX40 agonist ivuxolimab. These receptors were obtained from an adult with an advanced solid tumor such as melanoma, head and neck, liver or kidney cancer.

This clone has a handful of counts. The chain couples TRBV29-1 to TRBJ1-1, with no clear D. The CDR3 covers 14 residues. The germline V and J ends were trimmed by 3 bases and 3 bases, with 14 bases remaining between them. Per germline, CDR1 SQVTM and CDR2 ANQGSEA. The CDR3 coding sequence is TGCAGCGTTGATGTTAGGGAGTGGGACACTGAAGCTTTCTTT. Residues: CSVDVREWDTEAFF.

The chain has TRBV6-4 and TRBJ1-5, with D unresolved. The CDR3 is made up of 9 amino acids. Trimming took 9 bases from V and 7 from J, leaving 4 bases between them. CDR1 is MRHNA and CDR2 is SNTAGT in the germline V gene. The CDR3 DNA follows: TGTGCCAGTCGACAGCCCCAGCATTTT. This sequence encodes CASRQPQHF.

This CDR3 is CASSLETQYF. CDR3 nucleotides: TGTGCCAGCAGCTTGGAGACCCAGTACTTC. The chain uses TRBV7-9 and TRBJ2-5; D unclear. The CDR3 runs to 10 residues. The V and J ends lost 3 bases and 5 bases respectively, with 1 base between them. Per germline, CDR1 SEHNR and CDR2 FQNEAQ (reference sequence).

The chain is built from TRBV2 and TRBJ1-6, with D unclear. Germline CDR1 reads SNHLY; CDR2 reads FYNNEI. Trimming took 3 bases from V and 7 from J, leaving 13 bases between them. This CDR3 has 15 residues. The CDR3, as DNA: TGTGCCAGCAGTGAGCTGTGGACTGAAAATTCACCCCTCCACTTT. Its translation: CASSELWTENSPLHF.

V gene TRBV5-1 combines with J gene TRBJ1-4; TRBD1 might be the D (5 bases). The V gene's germline CDR1 is SGHRS and CDR2 YFSETQ. V gave up 3 bases and J gave up 4 bases, with 10 bases separating them. The CDR3 length is 14 residues. CDR3 in amino acids: CASSSGRFNEKLFF. The CDR3 nucleotides are TGCGCCAGCAGCTCGGGACGGTTTAATGAAAAACTGTTTTTT.

The table lists this clone with a few counts. The V call is TRBV7-9, the J call TRBJ1-2; 8 bases map to TRBD1. V was pared by 6 bases and J by 8 bases, with 11 bases of the junction left unmatched. The CDR3 loop spans 14 amino acids. Germline loops: CDR1 SEHNR, CDR2 FQNEAQ (reference sequence). The CDR3 here is CASRRQGADSGYTF. For the CDR3, the DNA is TGTGCCAGCAGGCGTCAGGGGGCGGATTCGGGCTACACCTTC.

This chain links TRBV29-1 with TRBJ2-5; possibly TRBD1 or TRBD2 for D (6 bases each). Between the trimmed V and J ends, which lost 6 bases and 7 bases, there was a span of 18 bases. In germline, CDR1 is SQVTM, CDR2 ANQGSEA. CDR3 length equals 13 residues. The CDR3 region is CSVDGKGGGTQYF. CDR3 nucleotides: TGCAGCGTGGATGGGAAGGGGGGTGGGACCCAGTACTTC.

This chain links TRBV4-2 with TRBJ2-3, with 10 positions matching TRBD2. The germline V gene has CDR1 LGHNA and CDR2 YNFKEQ. The J segment lost 4 bases and the V segment lost 1 base, leaving 5 bases of the junction unmatched. The CDR3 sequence is 16 residues long. CDR3 DNA sequence: TGTGCCAGCAGCCAAGGAGCAGCGGGGGGGCCAGATACGCAGTATTTT. It is translated as CASSQGAAGGPDTQYF.

The CDR3 region has the DNA TGCAGTGCTACTGGGACCGGGGAGCTGTTTTTT. Translated, it gives CSATGTGELFF. This chain links TRBV20-1 with TRBJ2-2; no clear D. The CDR3 has 11 residues. CDR1 DFQATT and CDR2 SNEGSKA come from the germline V gene (reference sequence). V lost 4 bases and J lost 5, with 5 bases in between.

This sequence joins TRBV11-2 and TRBJ1-2; D is perhaps TRBD1 (5 bases). Germline CDR1 and CDR2: SGHAT and FQNNGV. V was shortened by 4 bases and J by 4 bases, with 16 bases between the two germline ends. The CDR3 runs to 15 residues. In DNA, the CDR3 is TGTGCCAGCAGCTCAGCCACCGGGACCCCCTATGGCTACACCTTC. Protein product: CASSSATGTPYGYTF.

The rearrangement links TRBV19 to TRBJ1-6; the D gene is possibly TRBD1 (5 bases). CDR1 is LNHDA, CDR2 SQIVND, per germline (reference sequence). The length of the CDR3 is 17 residues. V was clipped by 4 bases and J by 5 bases, with 18 bases between them. The CDR3 is CASSSPPSGTDNSPLHF. The CDR3 bases are TGTGCCAGTAGTAGCCCTCCCTCCGGGACGGATAATTCACCCCTCCACTTT.

The chain employs TRBV5-4 and TRBJ1-2, with D perhaps matching TRBD1 (5 bases). The CDR3 spans 13 residues. CDR1 is SGHNT and CDR2 is YYREEE in the germline V gene (reference sequence). The V gene lost 1 base and the J gene lost 7 bases, with 11 bases spanning the gap. The CDR3 region has the DNA TGTGCCAGCAGCTTGAGCGGGGCACCTGGCTACACCTTC. Translating it yields CASSLSGAPGYTF.

This clone has just one count. The CDR3 DNA reads as TGTGCCAGCAGCCCAAGGGGTGGTAGTCAGCCCCAGCATTTT. Encoded protein: CASSPRGGSQPQHF. The V call is TRBV9, the J call TRBJ1-5; D is possibly TRBD1 (5 bases). V was clipped by 4 bases and J by 6 bases, with 14 bases between them. The CDR3 loop spans 14 amino acids. Germline V gene sequence: CDR1 SGDLS, CDR2 YYNGEE.

The V gene is TRBV11-2, the J gene TRBJ1-6, with D uncertain. The CDR3 spans 13 residues. Trimming took off 5 bases at V and 10 bases at J, with 12 bases between the two ends. Germline loops: CDR1 SGHAT, CDR2 FQNNGV. The CDR3 region has the DNA TGTGCCAGCAGCCCCGAGTCCAGGTCACCCCTCCACTTT. As protein: CASSPESRSPLHF.

Written as DNA, the CDR3 is TGTGCCTGGAGTTTGACAGTTTCCACTGAAGCTTTCTTT. Protein product: CAWSLTVSTEAFF. The V call is TRBV30, the J call TRBJ1-1; TRBD1 might be the D (5 bases). V was cut by 2 bases and J by 4 bases, with 11 bases left in between. CDR1 is GTSNPN, CDR2 SVGIG, per germline (reference sequence). The CDR3 runs 13 residues.

This chain links TRBV27 with TRBJ1-2; weak D call: TRBD1 (5 bases). CDR1 and CDR2 (germline): MNHEY, SMNVEV (reference sequence). There are 16 residues in the CDR3. V was shortened by 1 base and J by 4 bases, with 16 bases between the two germline ends. The CDR3 DNA sequence: TGTGCCAGCAGTTTATTCTCGGCAGGGACTCTCTATGGCTACACCTTC. Protein sequence: CASSLFSAGTLYGYTF.

This clone was detected once. This chain links TRBV5-4 with TRBJ1-6; 12 bases are shared with TRBD1. CDR1 is SGHNT and CDR2 is YYREEE in the germline V gene (reference sequence). The CDR3 has 14 residues. The ends lost 7 bases at V and 8 bases at J; junction bases unmatched: 4. In DNA, the CDR3 is TGTGCCAGCGGGGGACAGGGGGCGGATTCACCCCTCCACTTT. Translated, it gives CASGGQGADSPLHF.

The chain combines TRBV5-4 with TRBJ1-2; D is perhaps TRBD1 (5 bases). Germline V gene sequence: CDR1 SGHNT, CDR2 YYREEE (reference sequence). The ends were cut back, 6 bases at V and 7 bases at J, with 25 bases in the middle. The CDR3 sequence is 16 residues long. The CDR3, as DNA: TGTGCCAGCACTCAAAGGAGAGCAGGGAATTCAGGTGGCTACACCTTC. Translation gives CASTQRRAGNSGGYTF.

The V call is TRBV6-6, the J call TRBJ2-2, with 7 bases aligning to TRBD2. CDR1 and CDR2 from the germline V gene are MNHNY and SVGAGI (reference sequence). The trim removed 6 bases at V and 5 bases at J, leaving 12 bases unmatched. The CDR3 is made up of 16 amino acids. For the CDR3, the DNA is TGTGCCAGCAGATTATTTGTCAGGACTAGTACCGGGGAGCTGTTTTTT. Encoded protein: CASRLFVRTSTGELFF.

J is TRBJ2-5 and V is TRBV19; D call uncertain. The V end lost 2 bases, the J end lost 5 bases, and 3 bases lay between the germline ends. This CDR3 has 11 amino acids. Germline V lookup: CDR1 LNHDA, CDR2 SQIVND (reference sequence). The CDR3 region has the DNA TGTGCCAGTAGTATAAGGGAGACCCAGTACTTC. It codes for CASSIRETQYF.